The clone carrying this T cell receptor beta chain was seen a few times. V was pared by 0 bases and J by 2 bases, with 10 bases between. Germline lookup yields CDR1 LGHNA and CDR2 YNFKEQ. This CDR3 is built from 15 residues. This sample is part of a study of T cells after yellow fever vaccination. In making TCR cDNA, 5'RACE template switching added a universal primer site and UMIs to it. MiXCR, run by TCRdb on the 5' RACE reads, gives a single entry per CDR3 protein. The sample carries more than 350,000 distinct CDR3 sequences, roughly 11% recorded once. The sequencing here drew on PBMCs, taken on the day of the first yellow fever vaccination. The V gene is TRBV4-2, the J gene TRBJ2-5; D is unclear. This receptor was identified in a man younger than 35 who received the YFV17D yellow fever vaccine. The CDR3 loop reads CASSQDFPSQETQYF. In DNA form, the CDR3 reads TGTGCCAGCAGCCAAGATTTCCCTAGTCAAGAGACCCAGTACTTC.